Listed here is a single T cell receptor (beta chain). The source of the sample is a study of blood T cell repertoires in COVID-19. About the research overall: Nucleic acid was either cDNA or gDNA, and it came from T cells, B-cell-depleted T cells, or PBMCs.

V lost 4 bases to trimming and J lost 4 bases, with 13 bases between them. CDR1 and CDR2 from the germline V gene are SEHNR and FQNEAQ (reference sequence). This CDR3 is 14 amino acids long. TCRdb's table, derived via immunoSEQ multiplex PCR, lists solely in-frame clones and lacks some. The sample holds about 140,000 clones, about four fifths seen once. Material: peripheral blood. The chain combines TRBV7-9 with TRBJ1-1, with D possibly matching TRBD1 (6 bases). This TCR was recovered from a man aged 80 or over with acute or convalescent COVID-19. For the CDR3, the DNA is TGTGCCAGCAGCTCATACACAGGGTCCACTGAAGCTTTCTTT. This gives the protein CASSSYTGSTEAFF.